Listed below are T cell receptor beta chains from one sample, sequenced in a study of OX40 agonist ivuxolimab in advanced cancers. The data were produced by immunoSEQ multiplex PCR, yet TCRdb's version contains in-frame clones alone and is incomplete. Among approximately 71,000 clones, roughly 84% were seen once, and the ten largest hold around 0.78%. Sequenced material: CD4+ or CD8+ T cells sorted from blood, taken in a trial of the OX40 agonist ivuxolimab. These receptors all stem from an adult with an advanced solid tumor such as melanoma, head and neck, liver or kidney cancer. Both conserved end residues are part of each CDR3. The D gene is left open where the match is weak. Expanded clones are given a class, and other clones once, few, many or no size at all.

V gene	J gene	clone size	CDR3 length	D gene	CDR3 protein	CDR3 DNA
TRBV5-1	TRBJ2-6	NA	16	NA	CASSLKLGSGANVLTF	TGCGCCAGCAGCTTGAAATTAGGCTCTGGGGCCAACGTCCTGACTTTC
TRBV7-2	TRBJ1-5	NA	15	NA	CASSFNGGPNQPQHF	TGTGCCAGCAGCTTTAATGGGGGACCGAATCAGCCCCAGCATTTT
TRBV6-6	TRBJ2-7	NA	12	TRBD1	CASSYEPGGPWF	TGTGCCAGCAGTTACGAGCCAGGGGGTCCCTGGTTC
TRBV11-2	TRBJ2-4	NA	14	NA	CASSADLAKNIQYF	TGTGCCAGCAGCGCAGATCTAGCCAAAAACATTCAGTACTTC
TRBV28	TRBJ2-3	NA	12	NA	CASSSQADTQYF	TGTGCCAGCAGTTCACAGGCAGATACGCAGTATTTT
TRBV7-6	TRBJ2-5	NA	14	NA	CASSFGDGQETQYF	TGTGCCAGCAGCTTCGGTGACGGACAAGAGACCCAGTACTTC
TRBV11-3	TRBJ1-2	NA	14	TRBD1	CASRRGTGRRGYTF	TGTGCCAGTCGCCGTGGGACAGGGAGGAGAGGCTACACCTTC
TRBV30	TRBJ2-3	NA	14	NA	CAWSTGRGTDTQYF	TGTGCCTGGAGTACAGGGAGAGGAACAGATACGCAGTATTTT
TRBV11-2	TRBJ2-5	NA	12	NA	CASSSGWETQYF	TGTGCCAGCAGCTCCGGGTGGGAGACCCAGTACTTC
TRBV7-8	TRBJ2-7	NA	13	NA	CASSFASSYEQYF	TGTGCCAGCAGCTTTGCCAGCAGCTACGAGCAGTACTTC
TRBV5-1	TRBJ2-3	NA	14	TRBD2	CASSLGLAGDTQYF	TGCGCCAGCAGCTTGGGACTAGCAGGCGATACGCAGTATTTT
TRBV27	TRBJ1-2	NA	13	NA	CASREGGRLGYTF	TGTGCCAGCAGGGAAGGGGGGCGGCTAGGCTACACCTTC
TRBV28	TRBJ2-1	medium-sized	12	TRBD2	CASRTSGRSEFF	TGTGCCAGCAGAACTAGCGGGAGGAGCGAGTTCTTC
TRBV30	TRBJ1-4	NA	12	NA	CAWSAAREKLFF	TGTGCCTGGAGTGCCGCTCGGGAAAAACTGTTTTTT
TRBV4-1	TRBJ2-1	once	14	NA	CASSHQPLHNEQFF	TGCGCCAGCAGCCACCAGCCCCTTCACAATGAGCAGTTCTTC
TRBV5-1	TRBJ2-1	NA	15	NA	CASSQAGTDYNEQFF	TGCGCCAGCAGCCAAGCCGGGACTGATTACAATGAGCAGTTCTTC
TRBV5-1	TRBJ1-4	NA	16	NA	CASSSGTFATNEKLFF	TGCGCCAGCAGCTCTGGGACCTTTGCAACTAATGAAAAACTGTTTTTT
TRBV7-7	TRBJ2-5	NA	13	NA	CASSLNSGETQYF	TGTGCCAGCAGCTTGAACTCAGGCGAGACCCAGTACTTC
TRBV30	TRBJ2-3	once	16	TRBD2	CAWRKFGGSGTDTQYF	TGTGCCTGGAGAAAATTTGGCGGGAGCGGGACAGATACGCAGTATTTT
TRBV28	TRBJ1-5	NA	14	NA	CASSLFRDNQPQHF	TGTGCCAGCAGTTTATTTAGGGACAATCAGCCCCAGCATTTT
TRBV2	TRBJ1-4	NA	15	NA	CASFGRDFTNEKLFF	TGTGCCAGCTTCGGTCGGGACTTCACTAATGAAAAACTGTTTTTT
TRBV5-8	TRBJ1-4	NA	16	NA	CASSTVRFTRNEKLFF	TGTGCCAGCAGCACGGTCCGCTTTACTAGAAATGAAAAACTGTTTTTT
TRBV5-6	TRBJ2-5	NA	15	TRBD2	CASSGLSGGGETQYF	TGTGCCAGCAGCGGACTTAGCGGGGGTGGAGAGACCCAGTACTTC
TRBV19	TRBJ1-5	once	13	NA	CASAGTSNQPQHF	TGTGCCAGCGCAGGAACGAGCAATCAGCCCCAGCATTTT
TRBV19	TRBJ1-3	NA	14	NA	CASSPAGLRNTIYF	TGTGCCAGTAGTCCGGCCGGGTTGCGAAACACCATATATTTT
TRBV18	TRBJ2-7	NA	13	NA	CASSPTGRGEQYF	TGTGCCAGCTCACCAACGGGCAGGGGCGAGCAGTACTTC
TRBV28	TRBJ1-5	NA	14	NA	CASSLSGGEQPQHF	TGTGCCAGCAGTTTGAGCGGGGGAGAACAGCCCCAGCATTTT
TRBV6-4	TRBJ1-4	NA	14	NA	CASSDGATNEKLFF	TGTGCCAGCAGTGACGGGGCAACTAATGAAAAACTGTTTTTT
TRBV14	TRBJ2-7	NA	13	NA	CASTRGASYEQYF	TGTGCCAGCACCCGGGGGGCCTCCTACGAGCAGTACTTC
TRBV29-1	TRBJ2-6	NA	17	TRBD1	CSVETGTGGSGANVLTF	TGCAGCGTTGAAACCGGGACAGGGGGCTCTGGGGCCAACGTCCTGACTTTC
TRBV7-9	TRBJ1-2	NA	14	NA	CASSFTAGDYGYTF	TGTGCCAGCAGCTTTACAGCGGGCGACTATGGCTACACCTTC
TRBV30	TRBJ2-5	NA	12	NA	CAWSVFGETQYF	TGTGCCTGGAGTGTCTTCGGGGAGACCCAGTACTTC
TRBV7-9	TRBJ2-2	NA	16	TRBD1	CASSKRQGPNTGELFF	TGTGCCAGCAGTAAACGACAGGGGCCCAACACCGGGGAGCTGTTTTTT
TRBV30	TRBJ2-2	NA	14	TRBD1	CAGRQGANTGELFF	TGTGCTGGGCGACAGGGGGCGAACACCGGGGAGCTGTTTTTT
TRBV6-6	TRBJ2-1	few	14	TRBD2	CASRGTSGANEQFF	TGTGCCAGCAGGGGGACTAGCGGGGCCAATGAGCAGTTCTTC
TRBV19	TRBJ1-5	NA	14	NA	CASSVQGGNQPQHF	TGTGCCAGTAGTGTTCAGGGAGGAAATCAGCCCCAGCATTTT
TRBV6-5	TRBJ1-6	NA	16	NA	CASSYSRQLNNSPLHF	TGTGCCAGCAGTTACTCTAGGCAGCTAAATAATTCACCCCTCCACTTT